One and the same sample provided the 9 T cell receptor beta chains below, sequenced in a study of molecular identifiers for immune sequencing clone quantification (dated by TCRdb to about 2018). Library prep was done by PCR. The instrument given in TCRdb is NextSeq 500. TCRdb took the public reads, trimmed them with fastp at Q25, ran MiXCR for clone calling and kept in-frame beta chains. Merged by CDR3 protein, the rows form single entries marked with the most common genes and DNA. In this sample the table shows over 100,000 distinct CDR3 sequences, 35% of which occur a single time. Of the sample, about 9.1% is held by the ten largest clones. Sequences were obtained from naive CD8+ T cells from blood, with Jurkat cell RNA spiked in. The sample's cell subset or site label is to be understood as: FACS-sorted CD8+CD4-CCR7+CD45RA+ naive T cells. The source of these receptors is a human donor in good health. Some libraries in this study had Jurkat cell RNA spiked in.

This clonotype was observed a few times. V gene TRBV5-6 combines with J gene TRBJ1-1; no reliable D call. The CDR3 extends over 14 amino acids. In germline, CDR1 is SGHDT, CDR2 YYEEEE. V lost 2 bases, J lost 4 bases, and 12 bases lay in between. The CDR3, as DNA: TGTGCCAGCAGCTTAGAGATCGTGAGCACTGAAGCTTTCTTT. Protein: CASSLEIVSTEAFF. Looking up the rest from reference TRBV5-6 and TRBJ1-1 gives the full variable domain: DAGVTQSPTHLIKTRGQQVTLRCSPKSGHDTVSWYQQALGQGPQFIFQYYEEEERQRGNFPDRFSGHQFPNYSSELNVNALLLGDSALYLCASSLEIVSTEAFFGQGTRLTVV.

A note on this clonotype: A much bigger clone sits one base away, suggesting this may be a read error. The rearrangement uses TRBV25-1 and TRBJ2-7; a weak D match, TRBD1 (6 bases). Germline CDR1 reads MGHDK; CDR2 reads SYGVNS. Trimming stripped 4 bases from V and 0 bases from J, with 16 bases between. The CDR3 consists of 16 residues. DNA for the CDR3: TGTGCCAGCAGTGGATTCTGGACAGCGAGCTCCTACGAGCAGTACTTC. It specifies CASSGFWTASSYEQYF.

The CDR3 nucleotides read TGTGCCAGCAGCGTAGATGACAGGGGGACTTCACCCCTCCACTTT. Amino acid sequence: CASSVDDRGTSPLHF. The rearrangement uses TRBV9 and TRBJ1-6, with 9 bases fitting TRBD1. With V trimmed by 0 bases and J by 9 bases, 4 bases remained unmatched. Looked up from germline, CDR1 is SGDLS and CDR2 is YYNGEE. The CDR3 has 15 amino acids.

A word on this clonotype: This may come from a read error, since a much larger clone is one base off. The chain combines TRBV7-9 with TRBJ2-1, with 10 nucleotides matching TRBD2. Losses at the gene ends were 4 bases for V and 9 bases for J; bases not matched to a gene: 6. Germline CDR1 reads SEHNR; CDR2 reads FQNEAQ (reference sequence). The CDR3 runs to 14 residues. CDR3 loop: CASSWSSGSIEQFF. The CDR3 region has the DNA TGTGCCAGCAGCTGGTCTAGCGGGAGTATTGAGCAGTTCTTC.

This chain connects TRBV19 to TRBJ1-5; D might be TRBD1 (5 bases). Trimming shortened V by 6 bases and J by 0 bases, and 15 bases separated the two germline ends. This CDR3 is 16 amino acids long. The germline V gene encodes CDR1 LNHDA and CDR2 SQIVND (reference sequence). CDR3 in amino acids: CASRRDGAYSNQPQHF. The CDR3 region has the DNA TGTGCCAGTAGAAGGGACGGCGCTTATAGCAATCAGCCCCAGCATTTT. Supplemented by reference TRBV19 and TRBJ1-5, the full variable domain reads DGGITQSPKYLFRKEGQNVTLSCEQNLNHDAMYWYRQDPGQGLRLIYYSQIVNDFQKGDIAEGYSVSREKKESFPLTVTSAQKNPTAFYLCASRRDGAYSNQPQHFGDGTRLSIL.

This clonotype has a count of ten or more. The CDR3 protein is CSVEQGYGNEQFF. CDR3 DNA sequence: TGCAGCGTTGAGCAGGGGTACGGCAATGAGCAGTTCTTC. The rearrangement uses TRBV29-1 and TRBJ2-1, with D tentatively TRBD1 (6 bases). Deletions cut 3 bases from V and 6 bases from J, with 12 bases between. CDR1 is SQVTM and CDR2 is ANQGSEA in the germline V gene. The CDR3 is 13 residues long.

This chain uses TRBV3-1 with TRBJ1-5; 7 positions match TRBD1. V was clipped by 6 bases and J by 6 bases; unmatched bases: 5. CDR1 is LGHDT, CDR2 YNNKEL, per germline (reference sequence). CDR3 length: 13 residues. Written as DNA, the CDR3 is TGTGCCAGCAGTCAGACAGGGTTTCAGCCCCAGCATTTT. Amino acid sequence: CASSQTGFQPQHF.

This clonotype showed up just a few times. V is TRBV28 and J is TRBJ1-4; possibly TRBD1 for D (5 bases). The V end lost 5 bases, the J end lost 4 bases, and 14 bases lay between the germline ends. The CDR3 runs 15 residues. Germline assignment: CDR1 MDHEN and CDR2 SYDVKM. CDR3 nucleotide sequence: TGTGCCAGCAGTCCGGCCGGGGACGATAATGAAAAACTGTTTTTT. Translating it yields CASSPAGDDNEKLFF. The full variable domain, with the rest looked up from reference TRBV28 and TRBJ1-4, is DVKVTQSSRYLVKRTGEKVFLECVQDMDHENMFWYRQDPGLGLRLIYFSYDVKMKEKGDIPEGYSVSREKKERFSLILESASTNQTSMYLCASSPAGDDNEKLFFGSGTQLSVL.

With respect to this clonotype: The conserved phenylalanine or tryptophan is not found at the CDR3 terminus, so this likely reflects a read error. The chain links TRBV27 to TRBJ1-4, with TRBD1 identical over 7 bases. Trimming removed 2 bases from V and 8 bases from J; junction bases left unmatched: 5. The CDR3 runs 14 residues. The germline CDR1 and CDR2 sequences are MNHEY and SMNVEV (reference sequence). CDR3 in amino acids: CASSLGQGEEKLFL. The CDR3 DNA sequence: TGTGCCAGCAGTTTAGGGCAGGGGGAGGAAAAACTGTTTTTA.